The 19 T cell receptor beta chains below come from one sample, sequenced in a study of cytomegalovirus exposure and HLA in healthy donors. A multiplex PCR was run with 60 Vbeta primers and 13 Jbeta primers. Sequencing used immunoSEQ multiplex PCR; TCRdb keeps in-frame clones, though not all of them. The sample has about 170,000 clones; around 76% are singletons. The source material was PBMCs. The receptor source for this set is a girl between 5 and 17 years old in good health and CMV-seropositive.

V usage is TRBV4-3 and J usage is TRBJ1-1; D unresolved. Germline V CDR1 and CDR2: LGHNA, YSLEER. The V end lost 0 bases, the J end lost 0 bases, and 8 bases lay between the germline ends. The CDR3 runs to 15 residues. CDR3 protein: CASSQDRHMNTEAFF. CDR3 sequence (DNA): TGCGCCAGCAGCCAAGATCGACACATGAACACTGAAGCTTTCTTT.

The CDR3 region is CASSLANKLNTEAFF. The CDR3 DNA is TGTGCCAGCAGCTTGGCTAATAAACTGAACACTGAAGCTTTCTTT. The chain couples TRBV5-4 to TRBJ1-1; no clear D. The CDR3 totals 15 residues. Per germline, CDR1 SGHNT and CDR2 YYREEE (reference sequence). V was pared by 0 bases and J by 0 bases, with 9 bases between.

The gene calls are TRBV5-1 and TRBJ2-7, with TRBD2 matching 8 bases. This CDR3 has 15 residues. After removal of 4 bases from V and 6 bases from J, the junction contained 12 bases not matched to a gene. Germline CDR1 is SGHRS and CDR2 is YFSETQ. In nucleotides, the CDR3 is TGCGCCAGCAGCCCCGGAGGACTAGCTAGCTCCGAGCAGTACTTC. Encoded protein: CASSPGGLASSEQYF. Full variable domain (remainder filled in from reference TRBV5-1 and TRBJ2-7): KAGVTQTPRYLIKTRGQQVTLSCSPISGHRSVSWYQQTPGQGLQFLFEYFSETQRNKGNFPGRFSGRQFSNSRSEMNVSTLELGDSALYLCASSPGGLASSEQYFGPGTRLTVT.

The CDR3 region has the DNA TGTGCCAGCAGTTACTCCCCGGGACTAGCGGAAGAGACCCAGTACTTC. It codes for CASSYSPGLAEETQYF. This chain links TRBV6-5 with TRBJ2-5; 11 nucleotides align to TRBD2. Unmatched junction bases numbered 3, after V lost 0 bases and J lost 3 bases. This CDR3 comprises 16 residues. The germline gives CDR1 MNHEY, CDR2 SVGAGI.

The chain couples TRBV10-2 to TRBJ2-5; TRBD1 matches 7 bases. Germline loops: CDR1 WSHSY, CDR2 SAAADI. The CDR3 spans 14 residues. V shed 4 bases, J shed 0 bases, and the junction held 2 bases outside the gene matches. This chain's CDR3 is CASSGGTDQETQYF. As DNA, the CDR3 is TGCGCCAGCAGTGGAGGGACAGACCAAGAGACCCAGTACTTC.

A few counts support this clone. The gene calls are TRBV6-4 and TRBJ2-3; tentatively, D is TRBD2 (5 bases). Trimming pared 6 bases from V and 3 bases from J, leaving 13 bases between. The CDR3 length is 14 residues. Germline assignment: CDR1 MRHNA and CDR2 SNTAGT. The CDR3 nucleotides read TGTGCCAGCAGCCCCGGAGGCGCGACAGATACGCAGTATTTT. It is translated as CASSPGGATDTQYF.

The chain is built from TRBV28 and TRBJ2-2, with 7 nucleotides matching TRBD1. J lost 4 bases, V lost 5 bases, and 7 bases had no gene match. The CDR3 is 15 residues long. CDR1 and CDR2 (germline): MDHEN, SYDVKM. CDR3 amino acids: CASSRSGQTTGELFF. In nucleotides, the CDR3 is TGTGCCAGCAGTCGATCGGGACAGACCACCGGGGAGCTGTTTTTT.

The count of this clone is one. This chain joins TRBV30 and TRBJ2-1, with 7 bases aligning to TRBD2. The CDR3 covers 14 residues. Per the germline V gene, CDR1 is GTSNPN and CDR2 is SVGIG (reference sequence). The J segment lost 8 bases and the V segment lost 4 bases, leaving 11 bases of the junction unmatched. CDR3 loop: CAWMFGGRGDEQFF. CDR3 nucleotide sequence: TGTGCCTGGATGTTCGGCGGGAGAGGAGATGAGCAGTTCTTC.

The V and J genes are TRBV5-4 and TRBJ2-5, with D perhaps matching TRBD2 (5 bases). V lost 0 bases and J 5 bases, leaving 11 bases between the germline ends. This CDR3 contains 14 residues. CDR1 and CDR2 from the germline V gene are SGHNT and YYREEE (reference sequence). CDR3 in amino acids: CASSLGLAAETQYF. The CDR3 DNA sequence: TGTGCCAGCAGCTTGGGGCTAGCAGCCGAGACCCAGTACTTC.

The chain couples TRBV7-9 to TRBJ2-7, with TRBD2 matching 8 bases. With 1 base clipped from V and 2 bases from J, the junction kept 4 bases outside the gene matches. The CDR3 loop spans 15 amino acids. CDR1 and CDR2 from the germline V gene are SEHNR and FQNEAQ (reference sequence). The CDR3 reads CASSLGGGRAYEQYF. CDR3 DNA: TGTGCCAGCAGCTTAGGCGGGGGGCGGGCCTACGAGCAGTACTTC. Looking up the rest from reference TRBV7-9 and TRBJ2-7 gives the full variable domain: DTGVSQNPRHKITKRGQNVTFRCDPISEHNRLYWYRQTLGQGPEFLTYFQNEAQLEKSRLLSDRFSAERPKGSFSTLEIQRTEQGDSAMYLCASSLGGGRAYEQYFGPGTRLTVT.

This clone was recorded only once. The rearrangement uses TRBV29-1 and TRBJ2-1; 7 bases fit TRBD1. Trimming cost V 4 bases and J 5 bases; bases outside gene matches: 5. There are 13 residues in the CDR3. The germline V gene has CDR1 SQVTM and CDR2 ANQGSEA. The CDR3 protein is CSVVGTVNNEQFF. DNA for the CDR3: TGCAGCGTTGTAGGGACAGTCAACAATGAGCAGTTCTTC.

The chain carries TRBV10-3 and TRBJ1-4, with 10 bases lining up with TRBD1. This CDR3 has 14 amino acids. The ends lost 8 bases at V and 8 bases at J; junction bases unmatched: 8. Per germline, CDR1 ENHRY and CDR2 SYGVKD. The CDR3 DNA sequence: TGTGCCATCGCCCCCGGGACAGGGGACGAAAAACTGTTTTTT. Its translation is CAIAPGTGDEKLFF.

The gene calls are TRBV15 and TRBJ2-1, with D possibly being TRBD1 (6 bases). V was clipped by 3 bases and J by 8 bases, with 11 bases between them. The CDR3 is 13 residues long. Germline-derived CDR1 and CDR2 are LNHNV and YYDKDF (reference sequence). The CDR3 DNA reads as TGTGCCACCAGCAGGATCCCAGGGGATGAGCAGTTCTTC. It yields the protein CATSRIPGDEQFF.

The chain carries TRBV27 and TRBJ2-5; 10 bases are shared with TRBD2. The CDR3 consists of 16 residues. V shed 0 bases and J 4 bases; nucleotides not matched to a gene: 5. Germline V CDR1 and CDR2: MNHEY, SMNVEV (reference sequence). CDR3 in DNA: TGTGCCAGCAGTTTATCCAGCGGGGGGGCCGGAGAGACCCAGTACTTC. Translation: CASSLSSGGAGETQYF.

This clone came up once. The V gene is TRBV10-3, the J gene TRBJ2-2, with 10 bases lining up with TRBD2. CDR1 ENHRY and CDR2 SYGVKD come from the germline V gene. V was pared by 7 bases and J by 1 base, with 6 bases of the junction left unmatched. The CDR3 runs to 16 residues. The CDR3 reads CAITSTSGENTGELFF. In DNA form, the CDR3 reads TGTGCCATCACTTCAACTAGCGGGGAGAACACCGGGGAGCTGTTTTTT.

In this sample, this clone turned up once. This chain links TRBV28 with TRBJ1-2; D may be TRBD1 (5 bases). The V gene lost 11 bases and the J gene lost 4 bases, with 14 bases spanning the gap. The CDR3 sequence is 12 residues long. The germline V gene has CDR1 MDHEN and CDR2 SYDVKM. The DNA of the CDR3 is TGTGCCGTTGGGGGGGGGATCTATGGCTACACCTTC. Translated: CAVGGGIYGYTF.

This chain connects TRBV7-9 to TRBJ2-5; no firm D call. V dropped 3 bases and J dropped 4 bases, with 12 bases sitting between them. Germline CDR1 and CDR2: SEHNR and FQNEAQ (reference sequence). The CDR3 totals 14 residues. The CDR3 reads CASSFTSGLETQYF. The DNA for the CDR3 is TGTGCCAGCAGCTTTACGTCCGGGTTAGAGACCCAGTACTTC.

The rearrangement joins TRBV14 to TRBJ1-4, with D possibly matching TRBD1 (5 bases). The CDR3 covers 14 residues. The V gene's germline CDR1 is SGHDN and CDR2 FVKESK. Trimming removed 4 bases at V and 5 bases at J, with 11 bases between. In DNA form, the CDR3 reads TGTGCCAGCAGCCGTGGTGGGGGGAATGAAAAACTGTTTTTT. This encodes CASSRGGGNEKLFF.

V usage is TRBV28 and J usage is TRBJ1-2, with D possibly TRBD1 on 6 matching bases. This CDR3 is 13 amino acids long. Trimming left V 10 bases short and J 3 bases short, with 15 bases between. The V gene's germline CDR1 is MDHEN and CDR2 SYDVKM. The CDR3 loop reads CATTGGADYGYTF. The CDR3 coding sequence is TGTGCCACCACTGGGGGGGCAGACTATGGCTACACCTTC.